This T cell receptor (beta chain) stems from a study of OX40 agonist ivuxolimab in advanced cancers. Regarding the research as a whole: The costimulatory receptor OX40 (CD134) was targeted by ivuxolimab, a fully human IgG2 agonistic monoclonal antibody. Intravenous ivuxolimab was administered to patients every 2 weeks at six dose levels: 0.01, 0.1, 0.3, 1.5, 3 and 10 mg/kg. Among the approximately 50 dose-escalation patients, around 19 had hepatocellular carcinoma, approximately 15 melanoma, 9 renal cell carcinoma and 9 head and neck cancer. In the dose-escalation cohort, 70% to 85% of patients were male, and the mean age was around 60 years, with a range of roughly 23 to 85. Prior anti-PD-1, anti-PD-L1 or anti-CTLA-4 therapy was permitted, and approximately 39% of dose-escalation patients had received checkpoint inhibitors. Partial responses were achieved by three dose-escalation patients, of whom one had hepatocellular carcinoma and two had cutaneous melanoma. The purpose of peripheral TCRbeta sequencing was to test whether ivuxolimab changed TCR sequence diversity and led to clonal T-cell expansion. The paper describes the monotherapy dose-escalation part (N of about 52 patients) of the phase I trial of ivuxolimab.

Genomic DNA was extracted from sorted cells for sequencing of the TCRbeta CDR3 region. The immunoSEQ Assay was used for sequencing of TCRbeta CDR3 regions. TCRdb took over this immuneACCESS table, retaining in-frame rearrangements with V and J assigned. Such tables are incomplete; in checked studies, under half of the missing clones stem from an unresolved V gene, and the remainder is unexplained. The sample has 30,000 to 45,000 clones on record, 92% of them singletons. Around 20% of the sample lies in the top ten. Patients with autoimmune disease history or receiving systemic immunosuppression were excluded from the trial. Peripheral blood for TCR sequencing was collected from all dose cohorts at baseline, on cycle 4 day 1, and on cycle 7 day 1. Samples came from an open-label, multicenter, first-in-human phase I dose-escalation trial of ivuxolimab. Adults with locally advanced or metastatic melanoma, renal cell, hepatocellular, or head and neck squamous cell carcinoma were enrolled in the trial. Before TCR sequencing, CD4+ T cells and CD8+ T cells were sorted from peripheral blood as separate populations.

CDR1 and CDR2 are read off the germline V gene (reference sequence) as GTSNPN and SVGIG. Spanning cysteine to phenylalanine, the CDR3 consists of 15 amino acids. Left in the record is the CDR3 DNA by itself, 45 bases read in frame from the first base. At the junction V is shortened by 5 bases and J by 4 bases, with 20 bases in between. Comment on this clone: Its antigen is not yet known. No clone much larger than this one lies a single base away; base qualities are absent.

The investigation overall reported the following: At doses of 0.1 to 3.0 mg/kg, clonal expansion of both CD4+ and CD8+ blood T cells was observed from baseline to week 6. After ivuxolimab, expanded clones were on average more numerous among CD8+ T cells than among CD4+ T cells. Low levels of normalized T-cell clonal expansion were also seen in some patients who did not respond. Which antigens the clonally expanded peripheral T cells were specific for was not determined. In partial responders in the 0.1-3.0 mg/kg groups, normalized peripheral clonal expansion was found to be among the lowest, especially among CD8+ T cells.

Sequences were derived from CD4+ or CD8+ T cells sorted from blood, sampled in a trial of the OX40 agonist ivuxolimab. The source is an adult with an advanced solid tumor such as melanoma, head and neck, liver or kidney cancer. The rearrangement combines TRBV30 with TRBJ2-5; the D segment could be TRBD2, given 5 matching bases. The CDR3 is CAWDVGLGVVETQYF. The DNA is TGTGCCTGGGATGTAGGGCTCGGGGTCGTAGAGACCCAGTACTTC.